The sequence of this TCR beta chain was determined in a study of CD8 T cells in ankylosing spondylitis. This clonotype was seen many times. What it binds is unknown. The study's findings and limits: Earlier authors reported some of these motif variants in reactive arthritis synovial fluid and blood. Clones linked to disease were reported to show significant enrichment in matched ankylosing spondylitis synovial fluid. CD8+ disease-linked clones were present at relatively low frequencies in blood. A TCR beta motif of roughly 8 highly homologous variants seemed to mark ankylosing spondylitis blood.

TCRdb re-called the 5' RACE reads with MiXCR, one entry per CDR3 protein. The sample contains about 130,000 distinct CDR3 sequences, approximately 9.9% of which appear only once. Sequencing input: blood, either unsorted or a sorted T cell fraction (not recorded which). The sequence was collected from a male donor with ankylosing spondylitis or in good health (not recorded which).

In DNA, the CDR3 is TGTGCCAGCAGCTTAGTTCGGGTGTCGCAGGTATTCTACAATGAGCAGTTCTTC. Its protein product is CASSLVRVSQVFYNEQFF. The gene calls are TRBV11-1 and TRBJ2-1; D remains unclear. This CDR3 is 18 amino acids long. Trimming stripped 1 base from V and 3 bases from J, with 19 bases between. CDR1 SGHAT and CDR2 FQDESV come from the germline V gene (reference sequence).